The 8 T cell receptor beta chains presented below share a single source sample, sequenced in a study of blood T cell repertoires in COVID-19. Sequenced by immunoSEQ multiplex PCR; TCRdb stores in-frame clones only, minus some. In the table there are approximately 160,000 clones, about four fifths of which are singletons. The specimen was peripheral blood. All receptors come from a young man with active or convalescent COVID-19.

There are many counts of this clone. The chain joins TRBV7-8 to TRBJ1-1, with D possibly being TRBD1 (6 bases). This CDR3 has 16 amino acids. V lost 0 bases, J lost 8 bases, and 19 bases lay in between. Germline V gene lookup returns CDR1 SGHVS and CDR2 FQNEAQ. CDR3 region: CASSLAGGQGTREAFF. In DNA, the CDR3 is TGTGCCAGCAGCTTAGCGGGGGGGCAGGGGACTCGGGAAGCTTTCTTT.

The J gene is TRBJ2-1, the V gene TRBV4-1; a weak D match, TRBD1 (5 bases). Germline V CDR1 and CDR2: MGHRA, YSYEKL. The CDR3 runs to 19 residues. V was pared by 0 bases and J by 9 bases, with 27 bases between. The CDR3 DNA follows: TGCGCCAGCAGCCAAGAAGAATACACAGGTTCGCCCCGAGACGGTGAGCAGTTCTTC. Residues: CASSQEEYTGSPRDGEQFF.

The chain combines TRBV6-5 with TRBJ1-1; TRBD1 matches 7 bases. The length of the CDR3 is 16 residues. J was trimmed by 1 base and V by 4 bases; bases with no gene match: 9. CDR1 is MNHEY and CDR2 is SVGAGI in the germline V gene. Written as DNA, the CDR3 is TGTGCCAGCAGTTCCCACACGGCAGGGGGGAACACTGAAGCTTTCTTT. Translated: CASSSHTAGGNTEAFF.

V and J are TRBV3-1 (or the pseudogene TRBV3-2) and TRBJ2-7; TRBD1 matches at 7 bases. Germline lookup yields CDR1 LGHDT and CDR2 YNNKEL (reference sequence). Trimming took 4 bases from V and 2 from J; bases not matched to a gene: 8. The CDR3 is made up of 15 amino acids. The CDR3, as DNA: TGTGCCAGCAGCCCTTCGGACAGGCGAACCTACGAGCAGTACTTC. Protein product: CASSPSDRRTYEQYF.

This rearrangement joins TRBV5-1 to TRBJ2-1, with D perhaps TRBD2 (5 bases). There are 14 residues in the CDR3. The V gene lost 0 bases and the J gene lost 10 bases, with 14 bases spanning the gap. Germline V gives CDR1 SGHRS, CDR2 YFSETQ. CDR3 sequence: CASSLDIGEIEQFF. As DNA, the CDR3 is TGCGCCAGCAGCTTGGACATCGGGGAAATCGAGCAGTTCTTC.

The chain uses TRBV19 and TRBJ1-2, with D possibly TRBD1 on 5 matching bases. The V gene's germline CDR1 is LNHDA and CDR2 SQIVND (reference sequence). Trimming cost V 5 bases and J 11 bases, with 18 bases left between them. The CDR3 loop spans 13 amino acids. DNA for the CDR3: TGTGCCAGTAGTCCCCGGGGGGGGTCGGGGTACACCTTC. The encoded protein is CASSPRGGSGYTF.

This clone was seen a single time. The genes are TRBV5-4 and TRBJ2-7; 12 nucleotides agree with TRBD1. V was clipped by 4 bases and J by 3 bases; unmatched bases: 14. Germline V gene lookup returns CDR1 SGHNT and CDR2 YYREEE (reference sequence). The CDR3 length is 18 residues. CDR3 residues: CASSKGQGAWGVHYEQYF. DNA of the CDR3: TGTGCCAGCAGCAAGGGACAGGGGGCGTGGGGGGTACACTACGAGCAGTACTTC.

The V and J genes are TRBV29-1 and TRBJ1-2; D perhaps matches TRBD1 (5 bases). The germline CDR1 and CDR2 sequences are SQVTM and ANQGSEA. V was clipped by 3 bases and J by 2 bases, with 16 bases between them. This CDR3 is 15 amino acids long. CDR3 in amino acids: CSVDDSLGHNYGYTF. The CDR3 DNA reads TGCAGCGTTGATGACAGCCTTGGGCACAACTATGGCTACACCTTC.